Each of the 11 T cell receptor beta chains below was sequenced from the same sample in a study of T cell responses to AZD1222 COVID-19 vaccine. Repertoires were generated with immunoSEQ multiplex PCR, while TCRdb's copy carries only in-frame clones and drops some. The sample holds more than 70,000 clones; just over 90% are singletons and the top ten take about 3.1%. Sequencing used peripheral blood, obtained 28 days after the second AZD1222 dose. All receptors derive from an adult who received the AZD1222 COVID-19 vaccine.

V and J are TRBV29-1 and TRBJ2-1; D not certain. Germline V lookup: CDR1 SQVTM, CDR2 ANQGSEA. The V end lost 0 bases, the J end lost 9 bases, and 12 bases lay between the germline ends. The CDR3 is 13 amino acids. The CDR3 reads CSVEEGSGGEQFF. The CDR3 bases are TGCAGCGTTGAAGAAGGGTCCGGCGGTGAGCAGTTCTTC.

The rearrangement links TRBV7-9 to TRBJ1-5; unclear D gene. This CDR3 is 12 amino acids long. Trimming cost V 0 bases and J 5 bases, with 2 bases left between them. Germline V gene data show CDR1 as SEHNR and CDR2 as FQNEAQ (reference sequence). CDR3 in amino acids: CASSLADQPQHF. The CDR3 DNA follows: TGTGCCAGCAGCTTAGCAGATCAGCCCCAGCATTTT.

The chain couples TRBV18 to TRBJ1-3, with D unresolved. The CDR3 runs 14 residues. Germline lookup yields CDR1 KGHSH and CDR2 LQKENI. V shed 0 bases and J shed 2 bases, with 5 bases lying between them. In DNA, the CDR3 is TGTGCCAGCTCACCACCGCTACCTGGAAACACCATATATTTT. Its protein is CASSPPLPGNTIYF.

The chain recombines TRBV24-1 with TRBJ2-5; D is undetermined. CDR1 is KGHDR, CDR2 SFDVKD, per germline. V lost 6 bases to trimming and J lost 5 bases, with 9 bases between them. The length of the CDR3 is 12 residues. Written as DNA, the CDR3 is TGTGCCACCAGTAACTCCGGGGAGACCCAGTACTTC. It yields the protein CATSNSGETQYF.

V gene TRBV18 combines with J gene TRBJ2-7, with D possibly matching TRBD1 (6 bases). The CDR3 consists of 14 residues. The V end lost 8 bases, the J end lost 4 bases, and 18 bases lay between the germline ends. Germline V gene sequence: CDR1 KGHSH, CDR2 LQKENI. The CDR3, as DNA: TGTGCCAGCCTCCAACAGGGAGACGGGTACGAGCAGTACTTC. Protein: CASLQQGDGYEQYF. Full variable domain (rest looked up from reference TRBV18 and TRBJ2-7): NAGVMQNPRHLVRRRGQEARLRCSPMKGHSHVYWYRQLPEEGLKFMVYLQKENIIDESGMPKERFSAEFPKEGPSILRIQQVVRGDSAAYFCASLQQGDGYEQYFGPGTRLTVT.

The gene calls are TRBV27 and TRBJ2-7; the D gene is possibly TRBD1 (6 bases). CDR1 MNHEY and CDR2 SMNVEV come from the germline V gene (reference sequence). This CDR3 region has 13 residues. V was shortened by 2 bases and J by 2 bases, with 7 bases between the two germline ends. This chain's CDR3 is CASSLRGTYEQYF. The CDR3 coding sequence is TGTGCCAGCAGTTTAAGGGGGACCTACGAGCAGTACTTC.

The V gene is TRBV9, the J gene TRBJ2-3; 7 bases line up with TRBD2. CDR3 size: 15 residues. The germline CDR1 and CDR2 sequences are SGDLS and YYNGEE. Trimming removed 7 bases from V and 5 bases from J; junction bases left unmatched: 13. The CDR3: CASGGSGEKGDTQYF. CDR3 DNA sequence: TGTGCCAGCGGGGGGAGCGGGGAGAAAGGAGATACGCAGTATTTT.

The genes are TRBV19 and TRBJ2-7; 7 bases are a match to TRBD1. Trimming at V came to 8 bases and at J to 1 base, leaving 11 bases not matched to a gene. Per the germline V gene, CDR1 is LNHDA and CDR2 is SQIVND (reference sequence). This CDR3 contains 15 residues. The CDR3 is CASGDPRGNSYEQYF. Here the CDR3 DNA reads TGTGCCAGTGGAGACCCCAGGGGGAATTCCTACGAGCAGTACTTC.

The chain employs TRBV7-8 and TRBJ1-1; D call uncertain. With 0 bases removed from V and 5 bases from J, the gap between germline ends came to 10 bases. Germline-derived CDR1 and CDR2 are SGHVS and FQNEAQ. The CDR3 runs 14 residues. This CDR3 is CASSLARFNTEAFF. DNA for the CDR3: TGTGCCAGCAGCTTAGCGCGGTTTAATACTGAAGCTTTCTTT.

This chain links TRBV5-6 with TRBJ1-5; a possible D gene is TRBD1 (6 bases). In germline, CDR1 is SGHDT, CDR2 YYEEEE. This CDR3 spans 13 amino acids. With 2 bases removed from V and 4 bases from J, the gap between germline ends came to 7 bases. CDR3 residues: CASSLGQNQPQHF. CDR3 DNA: TGTGCCAGCAGCTTAGGACAGAATCAGCCCCAGCATTTT.

This clone was detected only a few times. V and J are TRBV30 and TRBJ1-5; D possibly corresponds to TRBD1 (6 bases). V lost 4 bases to trimming and J lost 2 bases, with 15 bases between them. The CDR3 totals 15 residues. Germline CDR1 GTSNPN, CDR2 SVGIG (reference sequence). The CDR3 region has the DNA TGTGCCTGGACCAAGTCGACAGGCCGCAATCAGCCCCAGCATTTT. This sequence encodes CAWTKSTGRNQPQHF.